The rows below give T cell receptor beta chains drawn from one sample of a study of vaccination and CD4 T cells after COVID-19. From the PCR reads, TCRdb called clonotypes with MiXCR, one entry per CDR3 protein. The sample has about 21,000 distinct CDR3 sequences, about 60% seen once. Sequencing was performed on CD4+ T cells from blood, taken after SARS-CoV-2 vaccination. The receptors come from a human donor who had recovered from COVID-19. Each CDR3 is given with its conserved first and last residue. A D gene is named only where the DNA matches it firmly. The size of a clone is reported for some rows only, either as once, few or many, or as a class for expanded clones.

cdr3_length	j_call	d_call	v_call	clone_size	cdr3_aa	cdr3_nt
13	TRBJ1-1	-	TRBV5-4	-	CASSLDPHTEAFF	TGTGCCAGCAGCCTAGACCCACACACTGAAGCTTTCTTT
15	TRBJ1-4	-	TRBV7-6	-	CASSLEQASNEKLFF	TGTGCCAGCAGCTTAGAGCAGGCCTCTAATGAAAAACTGTTTTTT
13	TRBJ1-5	TRBD1	TRBV30	-	CAWSPGGRQPQHF	TGTGCCTGGAGTCCAGGGGGCCGTCAGCCCCAGCATTTT
16	TRBJ1-3	-	TRBV6-2/TRBV6-3	-	CASSSGTPVSGNTIYF	TGTGCCAGCAGTTCCGGGACGCCTGTCTCTGGAAACACCATATATTTT
17	TRBJ2-3	TRBD2	TRBV7-2	-	CASSTLAGVRGTDTQYF	TGTGCCAGCAGCACCTTAGCGGGAGTAAGGGGCACAGATACGCAGTATTTT
19	TRBJ1-4	-	TRBV28	-	CASSHQAGAPRGAYEKLFF	TGTGCCAGCAGTCACCAAGCAGGAGCTCCGAGGGGGGCATACGAAAAACTGTTTTTT
14	TRBJ2-7	-	TRBV7-8	-	CASSVDRWSYEQYF	TGTGCCAGCAGCGTAGACAGGTGGTCCTACGAGCAGTACTTC
16	TRBJ2-1	TRBD2	TRBV20-1	-	CSARDAEAGGWDEQFF	TGCAGTGCTAGAGATGCAGAAGCGGGAGGGTGGGATGAGCAGTTCTTC
11	TRBJ1-2	-	TRBV7-2	-	CASRPNYGYTF	TGTGCCAGCAGACCTAACTATGGCTACACCTTC
13	TRBJ1-2	-	TRBV12-3/TRBV12-4	-	CASSPGWADGYTF	TGTGCCAGCAGCCCGGGTTGGGCGGATGGCTACACCTTC
9	TRBJ1-2	-	TRBV29-1	-	CSVENGYTF	TGCAGCGTTGAAAATGGCTACACCTTC
13	TRBJ1-6	-	TRBV7-3	-	CASSLDRNSPLHF	TGTGCCAGCAGCTTAGACAGAAATTCACCCCTCCACTTT
13	TRBJ1-1	-	TRBV6-1	-	CASTSKWNTEAFF	TGTGCCAGCACCTCCAAGTGGAACACTGAAGCTTTCTTT
12	TRBJ1-1	-	TRBV21-1	-	CVQQASNTEAFF	TGTGTCCAGCAAGCATCGAACACTGAAGCTTTCTTT
15	TRBJ1-6	TRBD1	TRBV6-5	-	CASSSTGDRGSPLHF	TGTGCCAGCAGTTCCACTGGGGACAGAGGGTCACCCCTCCACTTT
16	TRBJ2-3	TRBD2	TRBV7-2	-	CASSLGASGPTDTQYF	TGTGCCAGCAGCTTGGGAGCTAGCGGTCCCACAGATACGCAGTATTTT
19	TRBJ2-1	TRBD1	TRBV24-1	-	CATSDGKRRDRSSYNEQFF	TGTGCCACCAGTGATGGGAAAAGAAGGGACAGGAGCTCCTACAATGAGCAGTTCTTC
15	TRBJ1-1	TRBD1	TRBV18	-	CASSARQGAGTEAFF	TGTGCCAGCTCAGCAAGACAGGGGGCCGGCACTGAAGCTTTCTTT
15	TRBJ2-7	-	TRBV7-2	few	CASSPFPRGRDEQYF	TGTGCCAGCAGCCCCTTTCCCCGGGGCCGCGACGAGCAGTACTTC
13	TRBJ1-5	-	TRBV20-1	-	CSASDPGGRAQHF	TGCAGTGCTAGTGATCCCGGGGGGCGGGCCCAGCATTTT
17	TRBJ2-2	TRBD2	TRBV7-3	once	CASSSPGLAGNTGELFF	TGTGCCAGCAGCTCGCCTGGACTAGCGGGGAACACCGGGGAGCTGTTTTTT
16	TRBJ2-7	-	TRBV20-1	-	CSAERIGDIEVYEQYF	TGCAGTGCCGAACGAATAGGGGATATCGAGGTCTACGAGCAGTACTTC
15	TRBJ1-5	-	TRBV6-1	-	CASIERPGRNQPQHF	TGTGCCAGCATCGAAAGGCCCGGACGGAATCAGCCCCAGCATTTT
15	TRBJ2-7	TRBD2	TRBV7-6	-	CASSLGSGSAYEQYF	TGTGCCAGCAGCTTGGGTAGCGGGAGCGCATACGAGCAGTACTTC
14	TRBJ2-7	TRBD1	TRBV19	-	CASSAGTGGFEQYF	TGTGCCAGTAGTGCCGGGACAGGTGGATTTGAGCAGTACTTC
14	TRBJ1-6	-	TRBV20-1	few	CSAPQGPYNSPLHF	TGCAGTGCTCCGCAGGGTCCCTATAATTCACCCCTCCACTTT
14	TRBJ1-5	-	TRBV7-2	few	CASSLAGRAQPQHF	TGTGCCAGCAGCTTAGCGGGAAGGGCTCAGCCCCAGCATTTT
16	TRBJ1-1	TRBD1	TRBV10-3	-	CATRPGEGQGLKEAFF	TGTGCCACCCGACCGGGAGAGGGACAGGGCCTAAAAGAAGCTTTCTTT
16	TRBJ2-1	-	TRBV7-2	-	CASSLAFRGRYNEQFF	TGTGCCAGCAGCTTAGCATTTCGGGGGCGGTACAATGAGCAGTTCTTC
14	TRBJ1-5	-	TRBV25-1	few	CASSEQGFYQPQHF	TGTGCCAGCAGTGAACAGGGATTTTATCAGCCCCAGCATTTT
14	TRBJ1-2	TRBD1	TRBV19	-	CASTPGTGDYGYTF	TGTGCCAGTACCCCTGGGACAGGGGACTATGGCTACACCTTC
12	TRBJ1-6	-	TRBV2	few	CASSEEISPLHF	TGTGCCAGCAGTGAAGAGATCTCACCCCTCCACTTT
15	TRBJ1-5	-	TRBV7-2	few	CASSLAGAPAQPQHF	TGTGCCAGCAGCTTAGCAGGCGCCCCAGCTCAGCCCCAGCATTTT
17	TRBJ2-5	-	TRBV28	-	CASSLSGVGWHGETQYF	TGTGCCAGCAGTTTATCGGGGGTTGGGTGGCACGGAGAGACCCAGTACTTC
14	TRBJ2-7	TRBD2	TRBV5-4	-	CASSPTSGSVEQYF	TGTGCCAGCAGCCCTACTAGCGGGAGTGTCGAGCAGTACTTC
12	TRBJ1-5	-	TRBV24-1	-	CATSGGNQPQHF	TGTGCCACCAGTGGAGGCAATCAGCCCCAGCATTTT
15	TRBJ2-5	-	TRBV7-8	-	CASSLARAAQETQYF	TGTGCCAGCAGCTTAGCGCGGGCAGCTCAAGAGACCCAGTACTTC
13	TRBJ2-7	-	TRBV20-1	-	CSAVGGSGYEQYF	TGCAGTGCCGTCGGCGGTAGTGGGTACGAGCAGTACTTC
10	TRBJ2-1	-	TRBV6-5	-	CASRYNEQFF	TGTGCCAGCAGGTACAATGAGCAGTTCTTC
14	TRBJ1-5	-	TRBV12-3/TRBV12-4	-	CASSWTNSNQPQHF	TGTGCCAGCAGTTGGACAAATAGCAATCAGCCCCAGCATTTT
11	TRBJ2-5	-	TRBV2	-	CASSEGETQYF	TGTGCCAGCAGTGAAGGGGAGACCCAGTACTTC
13	TRBJ1-3	-	TRBV6-1	-	CASSAGPGNTIYF	TGTGCCAGCAGTGCAGGGCCCGGAAACACCATATATTTT
13	TRBJ2-4	TRBD1	TRBV28	-	CASSGDRENIQYF	TGTGCCAGCAGTGGGGACAGGGAAAACATTCAGTACTTC
13	TRBJ1-2	-	TRBV2	once	CASSEGGIGGYTF	TGTGCCAGCAGTGAGGGCGGGATTGGCGGCTACACCTTC
15	TRBJ2-3	-	TRBV19	-	CASRVSGSSTDTQYF	TGTGCCAGTAGAGTCTCGGGATCTAGCACAGATACGCAGTATTTT
13	TRBJ2-5	-	TRBV7-2	few	CASSLGTKETQYF	TGTGCCAGCAGCTTAGGGACCAAAGAGACCCAGTACTTC
18	TRBJ1-5	-	TRBV19	few	CASRRGRAPLYSNQPQHF	TGTGCCAGTAGGAGGGGGAGGGCCCCCCTATATAGCAATCAGCCCCAGCATTTT
12	TRBJ2-5	-	TRBV2	once	CASRKTEETQYF	TGTGCCAGTCGAAAAACCGAAGAGACCCAGTACTTC
13	TRBJ1-1	-	TRBV6-4	-	CASSPQMNTEAFF	TGTGCCAGCAGTCCACAGATGAACACTGAAGCTTTCTTT
16	TRBJ1-2	-	TRBV6-1	few	CASRASTRGADYGYTF	TGTGCCAGCAGAGCCTCCACGAGGGGCGCTGACTATGGCTACACCTTC
15	TRBJ1-1	-	TRBV28	few	CASSYLGGTNTEAFF	TGTGCCAGCAGCTATCTGGGGGGTACGAACACTGAAGCTTTCTTT
18	TRBJ2-5	TRBD2	TRBV3-1	-	CASSPHQTSGRAGKTQYF	TGTGCCAGCAGCCCCCACCAGACTAGCGGGAGGGCCGGGAAGACCCAGTACTTC
11	TRBJ2-1	-	TRBV2	-	CASTGYNEQFF	TGTGCCAGCACGGGGTATAATGAGCAGTTCTTC